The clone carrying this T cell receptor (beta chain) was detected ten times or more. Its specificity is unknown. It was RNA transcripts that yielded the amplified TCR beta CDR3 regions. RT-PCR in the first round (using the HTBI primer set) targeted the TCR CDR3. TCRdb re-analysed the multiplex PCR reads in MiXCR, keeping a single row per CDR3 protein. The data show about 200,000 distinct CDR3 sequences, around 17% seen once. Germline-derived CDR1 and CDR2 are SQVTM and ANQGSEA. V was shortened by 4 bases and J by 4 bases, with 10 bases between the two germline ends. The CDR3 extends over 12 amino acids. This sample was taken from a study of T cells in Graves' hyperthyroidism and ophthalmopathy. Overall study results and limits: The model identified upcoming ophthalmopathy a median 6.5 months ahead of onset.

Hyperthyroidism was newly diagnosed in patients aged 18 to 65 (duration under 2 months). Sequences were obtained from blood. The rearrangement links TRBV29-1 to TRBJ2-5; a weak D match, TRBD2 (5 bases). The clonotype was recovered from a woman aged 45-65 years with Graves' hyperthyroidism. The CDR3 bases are TGCAGCGTTGTTGAGGGTGTAGAGACCCAGTACTTC. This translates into CSVVEGVETQYF. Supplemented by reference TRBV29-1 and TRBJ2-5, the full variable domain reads SAVISQKPSRDICQRGTSLTIQCQVDSQVTMMFWYRQQPGQSLTLIATANQGSEATYESGFVIDKFPISRPNLTFSTLTVSNMSPEDSSIYLCSVVEGVETQYFGPGTRLLVL.